The 29 T cell receptor beta chains below come from one sample, sequenced in a study of cytomegalovirus exposure and HLA in healthy donors. PCR involved 60 Vbeta and 13 Jbeta primers. Sequencing used immunoSEQ multiplex PCR; TCRdb keeps in-frame clones, though not all of them. The data contain 120,000 or so clones, around 72% of them singletons. The specimen was PBMCs. All receptors come from a man aged 25 to 45 in good health and CMV-seronegative.

The V gene is TRBV7-8, the J gene TRBJ2-7; D gene uncertain. The germline CDR1 and CDR2 sequences are SGHVS and FQNEAQ. The CDR3 runs 13 residues. The CDR3 nucleotides read TGTGTTAGCAAGCAGAAGACGGCATACGAGCAGTACTTC. As protein: CVSKQKTAYEQYF.

This chain connects TRBV5-4 to TRBJ2-3; 9 bases agree with TRBD2. This CDR3 is built from 16 residues. V was clipped by 4 bases and J by 4 bases; unmatched bases: 10. Germline-derived CDR1 and CDR2 are SGHNT and YYREEE (reference sequence). CDR3 residues: CASSHGAGGPADTQYF. The CDR3, as DNA: TGTGCCAGCAGCCACGGGGCGGGGGGGCCCGCAGATACGCAGTATTTT. The variable domain in full, completed from reference TRBV5-4 and TRBJ2-3, reads ETGVTQSPTHLIKTRGQQVTLRCSSQSGHNTVSWYQQALGQGPQFIFQYYREEENGRGNFPPRFSGLQFPNYSSELNVNALELDDSALYLCASSHGAGGPADTQYFGPGTRLTVL.

V and J are TRBV7-9 and TRBJ2-5; D is perhaps TRBD1 (6 bases). This CDR3 is 14 amino acids long. Trimming took off 2 bases at V and 1 base at J, with 8 bases between the two ends. Germline CDR1 SEHNR, CDR2 FQNEAQ (reference sequence). The CDR3 DNA is TGTGCCAGCAGCTTAATGGGGGCCCAAGAGACCCAGTACTTC. Its protein is CASSLMGAQETQYF.

The rearrangement joins TRBV10-3 to TRBJ1-2; 10 nucleotides agree with TRBD1. The germline V gene has CDR1 ENHRY and CDR2 SYGVKD. The CDR3 has 14 amino acids. V lost 5 bases, J lost 2 bases, and 2 bases stayed unmatched. In nucleotides, the CDR3 is TGTGCCATCAGTCGGACAGGGGGAAACTATGGCTACACCTTC. It codes for CAISRTGGNYGYTF.

V and J are TRBV18 and TRBJ1-2; TRBD1 is a possible D gene (5 bases). V gave up 2 bases and J gave up 2 bases, with 12 bases separating them. This CDR3 is 15 amino acids long. The V gene's germline CDR1 is KGHSH and CDR2 LQKENI. The chain's CDR3 is CASSPARDSNYGYTF. In nucleotides, the CDR3 is TGTGCCAGCTCACCAGCCAGAGACAGCAACTATGGCTACACCTTC.

Comment on this clone: Relative to the germline gene, one junction end is altered; a read error may explain this. The chain employs TRBV4-1 and TRBJ1-5; D not certain. The CDR3 has 15 amino acids. Germline values: CDR1 MGHRA, CDR2 YSYEKL. CDR3 residues: CVSSRGREGNQPQHF. In nucleotides, the CDR3 is TGCGTCAGCAGCCGAGGACGGGAGGGCAATCAGCCCCAGCATTTT.

The rearrangement links TRBV30 to TRBJ1-1, with a tentative D call TRBD1 (5 bases). Germline CDR1 reads GTSNPN; CDR2 reads SVGIG (reference sequence). The CDR3 consists of 13 residues. The V and J ends lost 4 bases and 8 bases respectively, with 17 bases between them. The CDR3: CAWIFIGRTEAFF. The CDR3 DNA follows: TGTGCCTGGATTTTTATTGGCAGGACAGAAGCTTTCTTT. The variable domain in full, with the rest retrieved from reference TRBV30 and TRBJ1-1, is SQTIHQWPATLVQPVGSPLSLECTVEGTSNPNLYWYRQAAGRGLQLLFYSVGIGQISSEVPQNLSASRPQDRQFILSSKKLLLSDSGFYLCAWIFIGRTEAFFGQGTRLTVV.

This chain connects TRBV4-2 to TRBJ1-5; tentatively, D is TRBD1 (5 bases). The CDR3 has 18 amino acids. Germline lookup yields CDR1 LGHNA and CDR2 YNFKEQ. V lost 1 base, J lost 3 bases, and 19 bases lay in between. CDR3 loop: CASSQVGGANRINQPQHF. The CDR3 region has the DNA TGTGCCAGCAGCCAAGTCGGAGGGGCGAATAGGATCAATCAGCCCCAGCATTTT.

This clone occurred once. J is TRBJ1-1 and V is TRBV27; 7 bases line up with TRBD1. Germline V gives CDR1 MNHEY, CDR2 SMNVEV (reference sequence). CDR3 length: 17 amino acids. V was pared by 5 bases and J by 0 bases, with 12 bases of the junction left unmatched. The DNA of the CDR3 is TGTGCCAGCAGTCTAAGACAGGGATACGGTATGAACACTGAAGCTTTCTTT. This translates into CASSLRQGYGMNTEAFF.

The V gene is TRBV11-2, the J gene TRBJ2-7; D is unresolved. Germline assignment: CDR1 SGHAT and CDR2 FQNNGV. There are 15 residues in the CDR3. Trimming removed 0 bases from V and 0 bases from J, with 9 bases in between. CDR3 residues: CASSLEGRHSYEQYF. CDR3 DNA: TGTGCCAGCAGCTTAGAAGGCAGGCACTCCTACGAGCAGTACTTC.

The chain links TRBV11-2 to TRBJ2-1; maybe TRBD2 (5 bases). CDR1 SGHAT and CDR2 FQNNGV come from the germline V gene. The germline V and J ends were trimmed by 1 base and 6 bases, with 7 bases remaining between them. The CDR3 runs 13 residues. CDR3 region: CASSLGTFNEQFF. The DNA of the CDR3 is TGTGCCAGCAGCTTAGGGACTTTCAATGAGCAGTTCTTC.

This sequence joins TRBV5-6 and TRBJ1-6; D perhaps matches TRBD1 (5 bases). V was clipped by 0 bases and J by 10 bases, with 11 bases between them. This CDR3 contains 14 residues. Germline V gene sequence: CDR1 SGHDT, CDR2 YYEEEE. CDR3 in amino acids: CASSLAGNGSPLHF. CDR3 in DNA: TGTGCCAGCAGCTTGGCAGGGAACGGATCACCCCTCCACTTT.

The V and J genes are TRBV29-1 and TRBJ2-2; maybe TRBD1 (5 bases). V gave up 4 bases and J gave up 3 bases, with 6 bases separating them. The CDR3 has 12 amino acids. Looked up from germline, CDR1 is SQVTM and CDR2 is ANQGSEA. DNA of the CDR3: TGCAGCGTTGGACAGTACACCGGGGAGCTGTTTTTT. Its translation: CSVGQYTGELFF.

This chain connects TRBV28 to TRBJ2-7; a possible D gene is TRBD2 (7 bases). Germline CDR1 reads MDHEN; CDR2 reads SYDVKM. The CDR3 extends over 16 amino acids. V gave up 6 bases and J gave up 5 bases, with 23 bases separating them. The CDR3 DNA is TGTGCCAGCAGCTCTTCCGCGGGCGGGGGCAGGAACGAGCAGTACTTC. As protein: CASSSSAGGGRNEQYF.

This clone was counted a few times. The chain links TRBV28 to TRBJ1-5; weak D call: TRBD1 (5 bases). The CDR3 is 11 amino acids. Germline CDR1 and CDR2: MDHEN and SYDVKM. CDR3 region: CGVGLNQPQHF. Written as DNA, the CDR3 is TGTGGGGTGGGACTTAATCAGCCCCAGCATTTT.

The chain joins TRBV5-1 to TRBJ2-3; TRBD2 might be the D (5 bases). V lost 0 bases and J 6 bases, leaving 5 bases between the germline ends. The CDR3 has 12 amino acids. Per germline, CDR1 SGHRS and CDR2 YFSETQ. The DNA for the CDR3 is TGCGCCAGCAGCTTGGCGGGGGATACGCAGTATTTT. Protein sequence: CASSLAGDTQYF.

The V gene is TRBV2, the J gene TRBJ2-5; 7 bases are shared with TRBD2. The CDR3 is made up of 14 amino acids. Trimming at V came to 9 bases and at J to 4 bases, leaving 11 bases not matched to a gene. Per the germline V gene, CDR1 is SNHLY and CDR2 is FYNNEI. CDR3 DNA: TGTGCCAGTGGAGGACTAGACGTAAGAGAGACCCAGTACTTC. Residues: CASGGLDVRETQYF.

The genes are TRBV19 and TRBJ1-1; D is ambiguous. The CDR3 extends over 13 amino acids. The V gene lost 8 bases and the J gene lost 4 bases, with 14 bases spanning the gap. CDR1 and CDR2 from the germline V gene are LNHDA and SQIVND (reference sequence). This chain's CDR3 is CASLDWTGTEAFF. In DNA form, the CDR3 reads TGTGCCAGTTTGGACTGGACGGGCACTGAAGCTTTCTTT.

This clone occurred a few times. The V and J genes are TRBV6-1 and TRBJ2-7; D call uncertain. This CDR3 region has 10 residues. The ends were cut back, 8 bases at V and 3 bases at J, with 5 bases in the middle. Germline V gene sequence: CDR1 MNHNS, CDR2 SASEGT. The CDR3 here is CASRDYEQYF. The CDR3 DNA follows: TGTGCCAGCCGCGACTACGAGCAGTACTTC.

V is TRBV2 and J is TRBJ1-6; perhaps TRBD1 as D (5 bases). Germline CDR1 is SNHLY and CDR2 is FYNNEI. This CDR3 has 15 residues. V was cut by 6 bases and J by 7 bases, with 16 bases left in between. CDR3 coding DNA: TGTGCCAGCAGATGGGGACTCACGGGCAATTCACCCCTCCACTTT. Translated: CASRWGLTGNSPLHF.

This clone has a handful of counts. V is TRBV9 and J is TRBJ1-1; D is possibly TRBD1 (6 bases). Germline-derived CDR1 and CDR2 are SGDLS and YYNGEE. The CDR3 sequence is 14 residues long. The V and J ends lost 3 bases and 4 bases respectively, with 13 bases between them. The CDR3 DNA follows: TGTGCCAGCAGCGCCTCAGGGGCTCCCACTGAAGCTTTCTTT. Its protein is CASSASGAPTEAFF.

CDR3 nucleotides: TGTGCCATCAGCCATCACAGGGTCTTGATGAACACTGAAGCTTTCTTT. This translates into CAISHHRVLMNTEAFF. The chain has TRBV10-3 and TRBJ1-1; D is possibly TRBD1 (6 bases). CDR1 is ENHRY, CDR2 SYGVKD, per germline. The CDR3 has 16 amino acids. Trimming pared 6 bases from V and 0 bases from J, leaving 17 bases between.

V is TRBV6-5 and J is TRBJ1-2; 9 nucleotides agree with TRBD1. This CDR3 region has 13 residues. The J segment lost 13 bases and the V segment lost 6 bases, leaving 12 bases of the junction unmatched. Germline V CDR1 and CDR2: MNHEY, SVGAGI. The CDR3 sequence is CASSSRQGGSCTF. In DNA, the CDR3 is TGTGCCAGCAGCAGTAGACAGGGGGGAAGCTGCACCTTC.

The V call is TRBV5-1, the J call TRBJ2-1; TRBD2 aligns across 13 bases. This CDR3 contains 18 residues. Trimming removed 0 bases from V and 4 bases from J; junction bases left unmatched: 7. Germline V gives CDR1 SGHRS, CDR2 YFSETQ. The CDR3 region has the DNA TGCGCCAGCAGCTTGGGGGGGACTAGCGGGGCCTCGTACAATGAGCAGTTCTTC. It encodes CASSLGGTSGASYNEQFF. Full variable domain (rest looked up from reference TRBV5-1 and TRBJ2-1): KAGVTQTPRYLIKTRGQQVTLSCSPISGHRSVSWYQQTPGQGLQFLFEYFSETQRNKGNFPGRFSGRQFSNSRSEMNVSTLELGDSALYLCASSLGGTSGASYNEQFFGPGTRLTVL.

This clone was seen a few times. The chain carries TRBV5-1 and TRBJ2-7; D is uncertain. The CDR3 covers 15 residues. The ends were cut back, 1 base at V and 2 bases at J, with 13 bases in the middle. Germline V gives CDR1 SGHRS, CDR2 YFSETQ. The CDR3 coding sequence is TGCGCCAGCAGCTTGCTTTACCGAGACACCTACGAGCAGTACTTC. This gives the protein CASSLLYRDTYEQYF.

The V gene is TRBV7-9, the J gene TRBJ1-5; the D is unclear. From germline, CDR1 is SEHNR and CDR2 FQNEAQ (reference sequence). The V gene lost 5 bases and the J gene lost 4 bases, with 9 bases spanning the gap. The CDR3 extends over 13 amino acids. This CDR3 is CASSPLANQPQHF. DNA of the CDR3: TGTGCCAGCAGCCCGTTGGCTAATCAGCCCCAGCATTTT.

This clone was seen only a few times. V gene TRBV19 combines with J gene TRBJ2-7; 7 positions match TRBD1. With V trimmed by 3 bases and J by 5 bases, 4 bases remained unmatched. Germline-derived CDR1 and CDR2 are LNHDA and SQIVND (reference sequence). This CDR3 is built from 13 residues. The CDR3 DNA is TGTGCCAGTAGTATTACCAGGGGGAACGAGCAGTACTTC. It is translated as CASSITRGNEQYF.

The chain is built from TRBV14 and TRBJ2-1; TRBD1 aligns across 9 bases. V dropped 3 bases and J dropped 7; count of bases not matched to a gene: 10. The CDR3 is 16 amino acids. The germline V gene has CDR1 SGHDN and CDR2 FVKESK. CDR3 residues: CASSHRRTGVGNEQFF. In nucleotides, the CDR3 is TGTGCCAGCAGCCATCGAAGGACAGGGGTCGGGAATGAGCAGTTCTTC.

The chain has TRBV28 and TRBJ2-1, with D possibly matching TRBD1 (6 bases). The V and J ends lost 3 bases and 0 bases respectively, with 15 bases between them. The CDR3 extends over 17 amino acids. Looked up from germline, CDR1 is MDHEN and CDR2 is SYDVKM. This CDR3 reads CASSLPDRITSYNEQFF. CDR3 coding DNA: TGTGCCAGCAGTTTGCCCGACAGGATAACCTCCTACAATGAGCAGTTCTTC.